This T cell receptor beta chain is drawn from a study of blood T cell repertoires in COVID-19. Study-wide background: Acute and convalescent COVID-19 samples came from the United States, Italy and Spain. Sources were T cells, B-cell-depleted T cells, or PBMCs; the material itself was cDNA or gDNA.

This CDR3 is built from 14 residues. Between the trimmed V and J ends, which lost 3 bases and 4 bases, there was a span of 11 bases. Germline V gene sequence: CDR1 LGHDT, CDR2 YNNKEL (reference sequence). How the authors handled the data: The assay estimated nucleated cells by amplifying reference gene primers. Data came from immunoSEQ multiplex PCR; TCRdb stores just in-frame clones and leaves some out. V and J calls and clone size follow that table, whereas D and trimming were derived from the DNA. The data show approximately 240,000 clones, 84% seen once. The sequence came from a woman aged 40 to 50 who had recovered from COVID-19. The chain joins TRBV3-1 (or the pseudogene TRBV3-2) to TRBJ2-3, with D perhaps matching TRBD2 (5 bases). Sample: peripheral blood. CDR3 nucleotide sequence: TGTGCCAGCAGCCAGAGAGGGCTCGCAGATACGCAGTATTTT. It is translated as CASSQRGLADTQYF.